Listed below are T cell receptor beta chains from one sample, sequenced in a study of identical twins. TCRdb itself ran the 5' RACE reads through MiXCR, one entry per CDR3 protein. The table includes some 710,000 distinct CDR3 sequences, 6.1% detected once. Sequenced input: naive T cells sorted from blood. These receptors all come from a man aged 18 to 29 in good health. CDR3s include the opening cysteine and the closing phenylalanine or tryptophan. D genes are given only for firm matches. Clone size is not always given. Where it is, it says once, few, many or a class for expanded clones.

CDR3 protein: CASSPPGGLRTKNIQYF; CDR3 DNA: TGTGCCAGCAGCCCGCCGGGGGGGCTGAGGACCAAAAACATTCAGTACTTC; clone size: .; V gene: TRBV3-1; J gene: TRBJ2-4; D gene: TRBD2
CDR3 protein: CASSPSPVGSKSGANVLTF; CDR3 DNA: TGTGCCAGCAGCCCATCCCCGGTAGGCTCCAAGTCTGGGGCCAACGTCCTGACTTTC; clone size: many; V gene: TRBV6-2/TRBV6-3; J gene: TRBJ2-6; D gene: .
CDR3 protein: CASTLGRANYGYTF; CDR3 DNA: TGTGCCAGCACCCTCGGGAGGGCCAACTATGGCTACACCTTC; clone size: few; V gene: TRBV11-2; J gene: TRBJ1-2; D gene: .
CDR3 protein: CATSRDRGVETQYF; CDR3 DNA: TGTGCCACCAGCAGAGACAGGGGAGTGGAGACCCAGTACTTC; clone size: few; V gene: TRBV15; J gene: TRBJ2-5; D gene: .
CDR3 protein: CSARTTPSYEQYF; CDR3 DNA: TGCAGTGCTAGGACTACACCTTCCTACGAGCAGTACTTC; clone size: few; V gene: TRBV20-1; J gene: TRBJ2-7; D gene: .
CDR3 protein: CASSLSGTSLSGANVLTF; CDR3 DNA: TGTGCCAGCAGCTTGAGCGGGACATCCCTCTCTGGGGCCAACGTCCTGACTTTC; clone size: .; V gene: TRBV7-6; J gene: TRBJ2-6; D gene: .
CDR3 protein: CASSLGHGDGYTF; CDR3 DNA: TGCGCCAGCAGCTTGGGTCACGGAGATGGCTACACCTTC; clone size: .; V gene: TRBV5-1; J gene: TRBJ1-2; D gene: .
CDR3 protein: CASSFRDREETQYF; CDR3 DNA: TGTGCCAGCAGCTTCCGGGACAGGGAAGAGACCCAGTACTTC; clone size: .; V gene: TRBV7-9; J gene: TRBJ2-5; D gene: TRBD1
CDR3 protein: CSASDGTGGYNEQFF; CDR3 DNA: TGCAGTGCTAGCGATGGGACAGGGGGGTACAATGAGCAGTTCTTC; clone size: many; V gene: TRBV20-1; J gene: TRBJ2-1; D gene: TRBD1
CDR3 protein: CASSVLQENYGYTF; CDR3 DNA: TGTGCCAGCAGCGTCCTACAGGAGAACTATGGCTACACCTTC; clone size: many; V gene: TRBV7-2; J gene: TRBJ1-2; D gene: .